The present T cell receptor (beta chain) was sequenced within a study of T-cell reconstitution after alpha-beta-depleted transplantation in children. General study points: The study reportedly traced alpha-beta T cells about two months after transplant to several hundred expanded graft clones. Surviving recipient T cells and thymic progenitors accounted for the high day-60 TCRbeta diversity observed in some patients. Counts and diversity of T cells one year after transplant came mostly from newly produced T cells.

A word on this clonotype: Its cognate antigen is unknown.

Unique molecular identifiers were used to barcode this TCRbeta library. TCRdb fed the PCR reads into MiXCR, producing one record per CDR3 protein. The sample consists of around 110,000 distinct CDR3 sequences, about a tenth of them appearing once. This CDR3 region has 12 residues. From germline, CDR1 is MGHRA and CDR2 YSYEKL. Deletions cut 2 bases from V and 4 bases from J, with 5 bases between. V usage is TRBV4-1 and J usage is TRBJ2-5; tentatively, D is TRBD1 (5 bases). The material sequenced was PBMCs, taken before TCRalphabeta/CD19-depleted stem cell transplant. The TCR was taken from a boy younger than 10 with acute lymphoblastic leukemia, due to receive a stem cell transplant. The CDR3 DNA follows: TGCGCCAGCAGCCAACAGGGAGAGACCCAGTACTTC. Translation: CASSQQGETQYF.